This TCR beta chain originates from a study of T cell responses to AZD1222 COVID-19 vaccine. V gave up 3 bases and J gave up 4 bases, with 12 bases separating them. The CDR3 is 14 residues long. CDR1 is LNHNV, CDR2 YYDKDF, per germline (reference sequence). Libraries were prepared by immunoSEQ multiplex PCR; TCRdb keeps only in-frame clonotypes and omits some of them. The table includes roughly 180,000 clones, roughly nine tenths detected once. Source: peripheral blood, taken on day 0 of AZD1222 vaccination. This chain joins TRBV15 and TRBJ1-1, with a weak D call TRBD1 (5 bases). The clonotype was recovered from an adult in good health. CDR3 in amino acids: CATSSRGGGTEAFF. The CDR3 nucleotides are TGTGCCACCAGCAGCCGTGGGGGGGGCACTGAAGCTTTCTTT.